In its sample, the clone carrying this T cell receptor beta chain was seen once. Its antigen is unknown. The data derive from a study of cytomegalovirus exposure and HLA in healthy donors. Germline V gene lookup returns CDR1 SGHRS and CDR2 YFSETQ. V dropped 0 bases and J dropped 5 bases, with 10 bases sitting between them. The CDR3 has 14 amino acids. The PCR had 60 Vbeta and 13 Jbeta primers. Data came from immunoSEQ multiplex PCR; TCRdb stores just in-frame clones and leaves some out. The repertoire has about 160,000 clones, around 74% of them found once; the top ten carry roughly 6.8%. Findings of the study overall: Accounts indicate the classifier identified cytomegalovirus status with strong specificity and sensitivity. Many donors shared some public TCRs, even though most TCR sequences were rare. Excluded were some V segments that proved indistinguishable, including TRBV6-2 and TRBV6-3. Some TCR beta chains (164 of them) were listed as cytomegalovirus-associated.

The TCR was taken from a middle-aged man in good health and CMV-seropositive. Sequencing was carried out using PBMCs. This chain joins TRBV5-1 and TRBJ2-3; TRBD2 is a possible D gene (6 bases). In DNA, the CDR3 is TGCGCCAGCAGCTTGGCCGAAGCGGGAGATACGCAGTATTTT. This sequence encodes CASSLAEAGDTQYF.